This is a list of T cell receptor beta chains from one sample in a study of cytomegalovirus exposure and HLA in healthy donors. The assay was immunoSEQ multiplex PCR, and TCRdb's table has in-frame clones only and misses some. The repertoire holds about 160,000 clones, with almost 85% as singletons. Sequences were obtained from PBMCs. The receptors originated from a man aged 30-40 years in good health and CMV-seronegative. Both conserved end residues are part of each CDR3. A D gene is named only where the DNA matches it firmly. Some rows mark clone size as missing; the rest say once, few, many or name a class of expanded clone.

v_call	d_call	j_call	clone_size	cdr3_nt	cdr3_aa
TRBV9	NA	TRBJ2-5	NA	TGTGCCAGCAGCGAACACCGTTCCCAAGAGACCCAGTACTTC	CASSEHRSQETQYF
TRBV30	TRBD2	TRBJ2-1	NA	TGTGCCTGGAGAGCCACGGGACTAGCCTACAATGAGCAGTTCTTC	CAWRATGLAYNEQFF
TRBV5-6	TRBD1	TRBJ1-2	NA	TGTGCCAGCAGCCCAGAAAGGACAGGGGGCGGCTACACCTTC	CASSPERTGGGYTF
TRBV6-1	TRBD1	TRBJ1-1	NA	TGTGCCAGCAGCGACAGGGGGTTCACTGAAGCTTTCTTT	CASSDRGFTEAFF
TRBV19	TRBD1	TRBJ2-7	NA	TGTGCCAGTAGGGATACACAGGGGAAAGGGCTCGACGAGCAGTACTTC	CASRDTQGKGLDEQYF
TRBV28	TRBD1	TRBJ2-5	NA	TGTGCCAGCAGCAAAAGGACAGGGGGAAAAGAGACCCAGTACTTC	CASSKRTGGKETQYF
TRBV14	TRBD2	TRBJ2-1	NA	TGTGCCAGCAGCCAAGACTGGCGGGGGGGTCTCTCCTACAATGAGCAGTTCTTC	CASSQDWRGGLSYNEQFF
TRBV6-5	TRBD1	TRBJ1-1	NA	TGTGCCAGCAGTTACTCGATATGGGACAGGGGCACTGAAGCTTTCTTT	CASSYSIWDRGTEAFF
TRBV5-6	TRBD1	TRBJ2-7	NA	TGTGCCAGCAGCTTGGGAGGGGGCAGCTACGAGCAGTACTTC	CASSLGGGSYEQYF
TRBV7-9	TRBD1	TRBJ1-1	NA	TGTGCCAGCAGCTCCGGACAGGGAGAGAACACTGAAGCTTTCTTT	CASSSGQGENTEAFF
TRBV4-2	TRBD2	TRBJ2-3	once	TGTGCCAGCAGACTAGCGGGGGACTCAGATACGCAGTATTTT	CASRLAGDSDTQYF
TRBV7-9	NA	TRBJ2-2	few	TGTGCCAGCAGCTTATCTGAGACTAGTTTCACCGGGGAGCTGTTTTTT	CASSLSETSFTGELFF
TRBV5-1	TRBD1	TRBJ2-1	NA	TGCGCCAGCAGCTTAGGTCTGGGCAGGGGGCTCGATGAGCAGTTCTTC	CASSLGLGRGLDEQFF